This TCR beta chain was sequenced in a study of blood T cell repertoires in COVID-19. Study-wide background: Whether acute or convalescent, the COVID-19 samples came from the United States, Italy and Spain. From T cells, B-cell-depleted T cells, or PBMCs came the material, which was cDNA or gDNA.

The CDR3 totals 17 residues. Germline trimming cut 4 bases from V and 1 base from J; bases unmatched to any gene: 10. CDR1 and CDR2 (germline): MDHEN, SYDVKM. Original data processing: Reference gene primers were amplified, and this amplification served to estimate nucleated cell counts. Using immunoSEQ multiplex PCR, the repertoire was profiled, and TCRdb retains in-frame clones only, with some absent. V, J and clone size derive from that table, while D and trimming were established from the DNA sequence. The sample records under 150,000 clones, around nine tenths being singletons. The chain uses TRBV28 and TRBJ1-1; 9 bases are a match to TRBD1. The sample was peripheral blood. The sequence was obtained from a human donor with active COVID-19. The donor label of this sample is uncertain. CDR3 amino acids: CASSSQGASRGNTEAFF. The CDR3 bases are TGTGCCAGCAGTTCACAGGGGGCGAGTAGGGGGAACACTGAAGCTTTCTTT.